This is a list of T cell receptor beta chains from one sample in a study of T-cell memory formation after mild COVID-19. Via MiXCR, TCRdb re-called the 5' RACE reads, giving one row per CDR3 protein. The sample lists around 320,000 distinct CDR3 sequences; around 27% were seen once. Sequencing was done on a sample of PBMCs or a T cell subset sorted from them (not recorded which). These receptor sequences come from an adult woman who had mild COVID-19 (a few samples of this study predate the infection). Cell type and time point are not known. Both conserved end residues are part of each CDR3. A D gene is named only where the DNA matches it firmly. Only some rows state a clone size, as once, few, many or a class for expanded clones.

j_gene,abundance,v_gene,d_gene,CDR3nt,CDR3aa
TRBJ2-5,few,TRBV6-5,-,TGTGCCAGCGGACCCGATACCGCTGGGGACTCATATGAAGAGACCCAGTACTTC,CASGPDTAGDSYEETQYF
TRBJ1-2,-,TRBV9,-,TGTGCCAGCAGCGTAGATGCAGGAAACTATGGCTACACCTTC,CASSVDAGNYGYTF
TRBJ1-4,few,TRBV12-3/TRBV12-4,-,TGTGCCAGCAGCCAGGGACCTAGTGAAAAACTGTTTTTT,CASSQGPSEKLFF
TRBJ2-3,-,TRBV12-3/TRBV12-4,TRBD1,TGTGCCAGCAGCCCGGACAGGGGGTCAGCAGATACGCAGTATTTT,CASSPDRGSADTQYF
TRBJ2-1,-,TRBV12-3/TRBV12-4,-,TGTGCCAGCAGTGCGGGGAATAAGAACAATGAGCAGTTCTTC,CASSAGNKNNEQFF
TRBJ2-1,few,TRBV10-3,TRBD2,TGTGCCATCAGAAGAGAGCGGGACCTATCCAATGAGCAGTTCTTC,CAIRRERDLSNEQFF
TRBJ1-6,-,TRBV7-9,-,TGTGCCAGCAGCCCCGGGGGAAACCCTCGGAATTCACCCCTCCACTTT,CASSPGGNPRNSPLHF
TRBJ1-3,-,TRBV12-3/TRBV12-4,-,TGTGCCAGCAGTTTGACTACAGGGGGAAACACCATATATTTT,CASSLTTGGNTIYF
TRBJ1-1,-,TRBV18,-,TGTGCCAGCTCACCCTCCCGGACTCCGGACACTGAAGCTTTCTTT,CASSPSRTPDTEAFF
TRBJ1-5,-,TRBV27,TRBD1,TGTGCCAGCAGCGGACAGGGGACCGATCAGCCCCAGCATTTT,CASSGQGTDQPQHF
TRBJ2-7,once,TRBV7-9,TRBD1,TGTGCCAGCAGCCAGTGGGGCAGGGGGCTTACCTACGAGCAGTACTTC,CASSQWGRGLTYEQYF
TRBJ1-1,-,TRBV6-4,-,TGTGCCAGCAGTGACTCACGGAACACTGAAGCTTTCTTT,CASSDSRNTEAFF
TRBJ1-1,-,TRBV4-1,TRBD1,TGCGCCAGCAGCCAACCTACGCCAACCGACAGGGCTTGGAGAAAAGCTTTCTTT,CASSQPTPTDRAWRKAFF
TRBJ2-1,few,TRBV7-9,TRBD2,TGTGCCAGCAGCTTATCCCCGAGACTAGCGGGAGACAATGAGCAGTTCTTC,CASSLSPRLAGDNEQFF
TRBJ2-7,few,TRBV7-9,-,TGTGCCAGCAGCCTCCCCCCGGGGGGCGGGGAGATTGAGCAGTACTTC,CASSLPPGGGEIEQYF
TRBJ1-5,few,TRBV6-2/TRBV6-3,TRBD1,TGTGCCAGCAGCTATCCGGGACAGGGGATCGGACAGCCCCAGCATTTT,CASSYPGQGIGQPQHF
TRBJ2-1,-,TRBV10-2,TRBD2,TGCGCCAGCAGTGAGGGCGGGAGGGGTCCCTACAATGAGCAGTTCTTC,CASSEGGRGPYNEQFF
TRBJ2-1,few,TRBV20-1,-,TGCAGTGCTAGCCAGTCTAGCGTTCGCCACAATGAGCAGTTCTTC,CSASQSSVRHNEQFF
TRBJ2-2,-,TRBV5-4,TRBD1,TGTGCCAGCAGCTTGGCAGGGGGAGAGTTTACCGGGGAGCTGTTTTTT,CASSLAGGEFTGELFF
TRBJ2-7,-,TRBV12-3/TRBV12-4,TRBD1,TGTGCCAGCACCAGGACAGGGTCGCCCCAAGAGCAGTACTTC,CASTRTGSPQEQYF
TRBJ2-3,-,TRBV5-1,-,TGCGCCAGCAAAAGGACGGAGAACACAGATACGCAGTATTTT,CASKRTENTDTQYF
TRBJ2-5,many,TRBV18,-,TGTGCCAGCTCTCCCCGACGGGCGTCCGAGACCCAGTACTTC,CASSPRRASETQYF
TRBJ2-1,-,TRBV15,-,TGTGCCACCAGCAGGGCCGGGACCTTGAATGAGCAGTTCTTC,CATSRAGTLNEQFF
TRBJ1-1,many,TRBV5-1,TRBD1,TGCGCCAGCAGCCAAACGACAGGGTTGATGAACACTGAAGCTTTCTTT,CASSQTTGLMNTEAFF
TRBJ1-2,few,TRBV12-3/TRBV12-4,TRBD1,TGTGCCAGCAGTTTACAAGGCGGGACAGGGGAAGGCTACACCTTC,CASSLQGGTGEGYTF
TRBJ2-3,many,TRBV5-6,TRBD1,TGTGCCAGCAGCTCGGACAGGGCAGATACGCAGTATTTT,CASSSDRADTQYF
TRBJ2-4,-,TRBV19,-,TGTGCCAGTAGTCTTCCGGATAAGGGGGCCAAAAACATTCAGTACTTC,CASSLPDKGAKNIQYF
TRBJ2-7,-,TRBV12-3/TRBV12-4,-,TGTGCCAGCAGACAGGACAACTCCTACGAGCAGTACTTC,CASRQDNSYEQYF
TRBJ2-2,-,TRBV5-6,-,TGTGCCAGCAGCTTGAGGCCGCGAAACACCGGGGAGCTGTTTTTT,CASSLRPRNTGELFF
TRBJ1-1,-,TRBV7-2,-,TGTGCCAGCAGCTTCGGGAAAAGACGCGACACTGAAGCTTTCTTT,CASSFGKRRDTEAFF
TRBJ2-7,-,TRBV29-1,-,TGCAGCGCTAAGACGGGATCCTACGAGCAGTACTTC,CSAKTGSYEQYF
TRBJ2-3,few,TRBV14,TRBD2,TGTGCCAGCAGCCAAGATCTTGAGCGGGGGTCGCAGTATTTT,CASSQDLERGSQYF
TRBJ2-3,once,TRBV12-3/TRBV12-4,TRBD2,TGTGCCAGCAGTAGAAAAAGCGGGAAAGTGGCAGATACGCAGTATTTT,CASSRKSGKVADTQYF